The 2 T cell receptor beta chains reported below all come from one sample, sequenced in a study of T cell repertoires in cytomegalovirus infection. TCRdb ran MiXCR on the reads and lists one entry per CDR3 protein. The repertoire includes about 900,000 distinct CDR3 sequences, roughly 30% of them detected once, and roughly 13% sits in the top ten. Their target antigens are unknown. The specimen comprised cultured CD8+ T cells from PBMCs, sampled from culture after CMV antigen stimulation. The receptors were sampled from a human donor in good health (CMV status not recorded). Some clones in this sample may be carry-over from other donors' samples.

This clonotype was picked up a small number of times. The chain joins TRBV27 to TRBJ2-2; 7 bases align to TRBD2. CDR1 is MNHEY and CDR2 is SMNVEV in the germline V gene (reference sequence). CDR3 length: 15 amino acids. The trim removed 5 bases at V and 6 bases at J, leaving 9 bases unmatched. The CDR3 reads CASSPEPSGAGELFF. The CDR3 DNA sequence: TGTGCCAGCAGTCCCGAGCCTAGCGGTGCCGGGGAGCTGTTTTTT.

V gene TRBV18 combines with J gene TRBJ2-1; 8 positions agree with TRBD2. This CDR3 spans 15 amino acids. The J segment lost 8 bases and the V segment lost 2 bases, leaving 8 bases of the junction unmatched. Germline-derived CDR1 and CDR2 are KGHSH and LQKENI. CDR3 amino acids: CASSPAGGSGDEQFF. As DNA, the CDR3 is TGTGCCAGCTCACCAGCGGGGGGCTCGGGCGATGAGCAGTTCTTC.